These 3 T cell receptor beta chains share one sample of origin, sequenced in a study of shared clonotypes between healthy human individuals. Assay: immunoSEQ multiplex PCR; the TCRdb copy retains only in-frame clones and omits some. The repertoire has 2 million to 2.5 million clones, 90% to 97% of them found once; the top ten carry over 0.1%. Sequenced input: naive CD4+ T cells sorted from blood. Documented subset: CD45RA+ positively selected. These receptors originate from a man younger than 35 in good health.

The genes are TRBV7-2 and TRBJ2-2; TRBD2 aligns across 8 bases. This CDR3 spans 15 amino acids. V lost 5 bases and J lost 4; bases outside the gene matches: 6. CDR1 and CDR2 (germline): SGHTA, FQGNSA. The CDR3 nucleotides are TGTGCCAGCAGCAGAGCGGGAGTGAGCACCGGGGAGCTGTTTTTT. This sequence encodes CASSRAGVSTGELFF.

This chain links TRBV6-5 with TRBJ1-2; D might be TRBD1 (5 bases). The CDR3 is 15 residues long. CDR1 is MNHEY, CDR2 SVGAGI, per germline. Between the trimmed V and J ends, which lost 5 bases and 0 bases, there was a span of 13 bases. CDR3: CASSIRDGSNYGYTF. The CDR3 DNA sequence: TGTGCCAGCAGTATAAGGGACGGATCTAACTATGGCTACACCTTC.

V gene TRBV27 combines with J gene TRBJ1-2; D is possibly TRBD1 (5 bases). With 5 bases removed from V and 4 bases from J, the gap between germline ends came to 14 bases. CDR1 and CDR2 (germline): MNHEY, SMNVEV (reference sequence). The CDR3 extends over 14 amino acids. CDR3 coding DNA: TGTGCCAGCAGTAGGAGGGGTGGTTCCTATGGCTACACCTTC. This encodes CASSRRGGSYGYTF.